This T cell receptor (beta chain) was found in a study of blood T cells in healthy people across ages (dated by TCRdb to about 2015). Concerning the study at large: In model experiments, roughly one uniquely barcoded TCR beta cDNA molecule per two T cells was captured by template switching. Donors were grouped into four age groups: young (average 16 years), middle-aged (about 40), aged (around 60) and long-lived (82). To avoid experimental bias, donors of different ages were randomly spread across the sequencing lanes. For two donors (one aged 18 to 30 and one aged 80 or older), the study analyzed two additional independent replicas of 1 million unique cDNA reads from the same blood draw. To track age-related changes in TCR beta repertoire diversity, the study relied on deep sequencing normalized with unique cDNA molecular identifiers.

What the work shows at the level of the full study, not this receptor alone: As age increased, observed TCR beta diversity per million T cells dropped in a roughly linear way, and a significant reduction was already evident by age 40. Compared with the aged group, more naive CD4+ T cells, fewer expanded clones and increased TCR diversity were shown by the long-lived group, suggesting age selection. Estimates of total diversity based on one million sequenced T cells were regarded as lower bounds and as underestimates. The percentage of naive T cells measured by flow cytometry correlated strongly with observed TCR beta diversity. Because donor CMV infection status was unknown, age-related changes in expanded clonotypes were potentially confounded. Conclusive comparison of naive and antigen-experienced compartments was prevented by the profiling of bulk unsorted PBMCs.

V loses 3 bases of germline sequence and J loses 4 bases, and the interval between the two ends is 17 bases. The germline V gene (reference sequence) gives CDR1 as DFQATT and CDR2 as SNEGSKA. The CDR3, cysteine through phenylalanine, is 15 amino acids long. CDR3 DNA is the only sequence kept; it has 45 bases, read in frame from the first base. About this clonotype: No cognate antigen has been identified for it. No base quality values were provided; no much bigger clone lies one nucleotide off.

The 39 donors, aged about 6 to 95 years, were systemically healthy Caucasian individuals from Russia. Each donor gave ten milliliters of peripheral blood, drawn into EDTA-treated Vacutainer tubes. Ficoll-Paque density-gradient centrifugation was used to isolate PBMCs, with at least 6 million obtained per sample. Total RNA, at least 6 micrograms per sample, was extracted from PBMCs with Trizol reagent. The percentages of naive CD45RAhigh/CD27high T cells were determined by flow cytometry on a PBMC aliquot from every donor. Library generation was performed with 5' RACE. A second PCR of about 6 to 11 cycles was run with a J-beta primer mix and a sample-barcoded 5' primer. A template-switch 5' adaptor carrying 12 random nucleotides introduced a unique molecular identifier onto each TCR beta cDNA molecule. At least 2.5 million CDR3-containing paired-end reads were obtained from each sample. First-strand cDNA was synthesized from all RNA with the Mint cDNA synthesis kit, primed by a TRBC-specific oligonucleotide. Following uracil-DNA glycosylase treatment, all cDNA underwent a first 18-cycle PCR with the universal primers M1SS and BC2_uni_R. Per the authors' processing: For normalization, 1 million high-quality reads, each with a distinct molecular identifier, were randomly selected from each sample. Reads with shared molecular identifiers were discarded instead of being binned into consensus sequences. MiTCR, with a Q25 quality threshold and the strictest error-elimination algorithm, was used for CDR3 identification, clonotype clustering and error correction. A nonparametric unseen species model with Euler transformation was used to estimate a lower bound on total TCR beta diversity. The public reads were reprocessed in TCRdb via fastp at Q25 and MiXCR, keeping in-frame beta chains. Entries are consolidated by CDR3 protein sequence, retaining the most common genes and DNA. It is TCRdb's table, rather than the study itself, that gives the V and J calls and clone size. The sample contains fewer than 2,000,000 distinct CDR3 sequences, roughly two fifths of them found a single time. Of the sample, 23% is held by the ten largest clones.

The sequence came from a human donor in good health. The rearrangement joined TRBV20-1 to TRBJ2-3; the D gene is perhaps TRBD1 or TRBD2, as each covers 5 bases. Sequences were obtained from blood. The base sequence is TGCAGTGCTAGGGGTCGGGCAGGGAGAGCAGATACGCAGTATTTT. Translated, it gives CSARGRAGRADTQYF.